Listed below are T cell receptor beta chains from one sample, sequenced in a study of human T cells and chemical hapten exposure. Each CDR3 protein is one row after TCRdb ran MiXCR on the RACE reads. The data show fewer than 90,000 distinct CDR3 sequences, less than 8% seen once. The sample in question was whole blood, obtained in connection with sensitization to the hapten diphenylcyclopropenone (DPC). These TCRs come from a woman between 25 and 40 years old with alopecia areata. Some clones in this sample may be carry-over from other donors' samples. CDR3s include the opening cysteine and the closing phenylalanine or tryptophan. A D gene is named only where the DNA matches it firmly. Only some rows state a clone size, as once, few, many or a class for expanded clones.

j_call clone_size v_call d_call cdr3_aa cdr3_nt
TRBJ1-4 few TRBV5-1 NA CASSLDTNEKLFF TGCGCCAGCAGCTTGGATACTAATGAAAAACTGTTTTTT
TRBJ2-1 few TRBV7-8 TRBD2 CASSAVASSGGAGEQFF TGTGCCAGCAGCGCAGTGGCTTCTAGCGGGGGGGCCGGGGAGCAGTTCTTC
TRBJ1-2 NA TRBV5-6 NA CASSPPLQDGYTF TGTGCCAGCAGCCCCCCCCTCCAGGATGGCTACACCTTC
TRBJ1-1 many TRBV7-2 NA CASSLGGRYTEAFF TGTGCCAGCAGCTTAGGGGGCCGTTACACTGAAGCTTTCTTT
TRBJ2-3 many TRBV4-1 NA CASSQGDRVYTDTQYF TGCGCCAGCAGCCAAGGTGACAGAGTATACACAGATACGCAGTATTTT
TRBJ2-1 many TRBV3-1 TRBD1 CASSQGQGTEQFF TGTGCCAGCAGCCAAGGACAGGGGACTGAGCAGTTCTTC
TRBJ2-6 few TRBV27 NA CASSLESSGANVLTF TGTGCCAGCAGTTTAGAGAGCTCTGGGGCCAACGTCCTGACTTTC
TRBJ1-4 many TRBV5-4 TRBD1 CASSFDRGDEKLFF TGTGCCAGCAGCTTTGACAGGGGGGACGAAAAACTGTTTTTT
TRBJ2-2 many TRBV7-7 NA CASSPLSGNTGELFF TGTGCCAGCAGCCCCCTGTCCGGGAATACCGGGGAGCTGTTTTTT
TRBJ1-2 NA TRBV25-1 TRBD1 CASRDRVDDGYTF TGTGCCAGCAGAGACAGGGTTGATGATGGCTACACCTTC
TRBJ1-2 many TRBV5-4 NA CASSLDRVYGYTF TGTGCCAGCAGCTTGGACAGGGTTTATGGCTACACCTTC
TRBJ1-6 many TRBV6-5 NA CASSYSIAGVSSPLHF TGTGCCAGCAGTTACTCGATTGCAGGGGTCAGTTCACCCCTCCACTTT
TRBJ1-6 many TRBV20-1 NA CSASLAGYNSPLHF TGCAGCGCTAGTCTGGCAGGCTATAATTCACCCCTCCACTTT
TRBJ2-7 few TRBV18 TRBD2 CASSPPSGGLVYEQYF TGTGCCAGCTCACCACCCTCGGGGGGGTTGGTCTACGAGCAGTACTTC
TRBJ1-1 many TRBV6-5 NA CASSRDERHQGRRNTEAFF TGTGCCAGCAGCCGAGACGAAAGACATCAGGGGAGGAGGAACACTGAAGCTTTCTTT
TRBJ1-2 many TRBV3-1 NA CASSQDLAGDGYTF TGTGCCAGCAGCCAAGATCTTGCAGGAGATGGCTACACCTTC
TRBJ2-3 many TRBV29-1 NA CSVDGGTDTQYF TGCAGCGTTGATGGGGGTACAGATACGCAGTATTTT
TRBJ2-2 many TRBV5-6 TRBD2 CASSLRTSGGNTGELFF TGTGCCAGCAGCCTCCGGACTAGCGGGGGGAACACCGGGGAGCTGTTTTTT
TRBJ1-5 many TRBV6-5 NA CASSYSTADQPQHF TGTGCCAGCAGTTACTCCACCGCCGATCAGCCCCAGCATTTT
TRBJ1-1 few TRBV19 NA CASTLQGQAEAFF TGTGCCAGTACACTTCAGGGCCAGGCTGAAGCTTTCTTT
TRBJ2-1 few TRBV12-3/TRBV12-4 NA CASSLGGRDEQFF TGTGCCAGCAGTTTAGGTGGCAGAGATGAGCAGTTCTTC
TRBJ1-1 few TRBV6-6 TRBD1 CASSRRTGGSAFF TGTGCCAGCAGCCGACGGACAGGGGGCTCAGCTTTCTTT
TRBJ1-2 few TRBV7-8 TRBD1 CASSTGQGALGYTF TGTGCCAGCAGCACTGGACAGGGGGCGCTTGGCTACACCTTC
TRBJ1-2 few TRBV12-3/TRBV12-4 NA CASSFGSGDNYGYTF TGTGCCAGCAGTTTTGGTTCAGGGGACAACTATGGCTACACCTTC
TRBJ1-2 few TRBV30 NA CAWSVLGGYTF TGTGCCTGGAGTGTACTCGGTGGCTACACCTTC
TRBJ1-1 many TRBV20-1 NA CSAKRGNTEAFF TGCAGTGCCAAGAGGGGCAACACTGAAGCTTTCTTT
TRBJ1-1 many TRBV7-6 NA CASSRGMGRNTEAFF TGTGCCAGCAGCCGGGGGATGGGGCGGAACACTGAAGCTTTCTTT
TRBJ2-1 few TRBV12-3/TRBV12-4 NA CASSPARDTIYNEQFF TGTGCCAGCAGCCCCGCTCGGGACACCATATACAATGAGCAGTTCTTC
TRBJ1-1 many TRBV14 TRBD1 CASSQRPTESTGLNTEAFF TGTGCCAGCAGCCAACGCCCTACAGAGTCGACAGGGTTGAACACTGAAGCTTTCTTT